This entry is about one TCR beta chain. The antigen remains unidentified. An end of the junction does not agree with germline; a read error may underlie this. Other DNA variants within this sample encode the same CDR3. The data were obtained in a study of long-term antiretroviral therapy in people with HIV. Study-wide results and limits: On ART adherence, viral resistance or therapy changes, no data were available. Even long-term ART left TRB diversity below transplant donor controls, despite gains.

The CDR3 has 15 residues. CDR1 and CDR2 from the germline V gene are SEHNR and FQNEAQ (reference sequence). The libraries were made with immunoSEQ v3.0 at survey level. Each sample had sequencing targeting roughly 40,000-50,000 T-cell genomes. The assay was immunoSEQ multiplex PCR, and TCRdb's table has in-frame clones only and misses some. The sample has approximately 23,000 clones, 81% seen once. The specimen comprised unsorted PBMCs, sampled 1.5 years after starting antiretroviral therapy. The source is a young man with HIV. V and J are TRBV7-9 and TRBJ2-7, with 10 bases that match TRBD2. Here the CDR3 reads CASSPGLADSYEQYF. As DNA, the CDR3 is TGTGCTAGCAGCCCAGGACTAGCGGATTCCTACGAGCAGTACTTC.